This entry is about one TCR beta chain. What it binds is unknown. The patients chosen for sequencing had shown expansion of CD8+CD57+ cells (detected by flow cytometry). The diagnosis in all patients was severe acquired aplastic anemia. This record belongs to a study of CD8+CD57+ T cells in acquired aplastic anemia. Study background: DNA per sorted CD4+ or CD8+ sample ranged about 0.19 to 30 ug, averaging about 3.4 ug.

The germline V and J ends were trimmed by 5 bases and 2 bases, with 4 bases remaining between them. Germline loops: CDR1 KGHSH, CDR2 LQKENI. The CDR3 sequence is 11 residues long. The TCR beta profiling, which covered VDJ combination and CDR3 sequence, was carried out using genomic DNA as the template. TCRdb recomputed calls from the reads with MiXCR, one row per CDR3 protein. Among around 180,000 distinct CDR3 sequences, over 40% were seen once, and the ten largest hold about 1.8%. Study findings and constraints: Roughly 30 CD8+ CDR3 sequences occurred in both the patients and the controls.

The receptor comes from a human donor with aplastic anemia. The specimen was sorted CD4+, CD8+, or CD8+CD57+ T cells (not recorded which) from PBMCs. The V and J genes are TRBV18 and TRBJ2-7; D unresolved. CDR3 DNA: TGTGCCAGCTCATGGACCTACGAGCAGTACTTC. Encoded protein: CASSWTYEQYF.